This T cell receptor beta chain was documented in a study of cytomegalovirus exposure and HLA in healthy donors. Background on the study: Approximately 190 million T cells yielded 117 million unique TCR beta sequences in earlier analysis.

V shed 6 bases and J 4 bases; nucleotides not matched to a gene: 6. The CDR3 is 15 amino acids. The germline V gene encodes CDR1 MNHEY and CDR2 SVGAGI. The study ran its PCR with 60 Vbeta and 13 Jbeta primers. TCRdb's table, derived via immunoSEQ multiplex PCR, lists solely in-frame clones and lacks some. The sample has over 30,000 clones, and its top ten clones hold roughly 3.5%. A remark on this clone: Its target is unknown.

Overall study findings and caveats: A link between a missense DCLRE1C variant and TCR beta V- and J-gene trimming emerged from a later analysis.

Sequencing was done on a sample of PBMCs. V usage is TRBV6-5 and J usage is TRBJ2-3; TRBD2 aligns across 11 bases. This TCR derives from a man aged 35 to 55 in good health and CMV-seronegative. The CDR3 loop is CASRIAGGPPDTQYF. In nucleotides, the CDR3 is TGTGCCAGCAGAATAGCGGGAGGGCCCCCAGATACGCAGTATTTT.